The 28 T cell receptor beta chains presented below share a single source sample, sequenced in a study of T cells in Graves' hyperthyroidism and ophthalmopathy. Amplification of TCR beta CDR3 regions was performed using RNA transcripts as template. Researchers ran a first-round RT-PCR on the TCR CDR3 using the HTBI primer set. TCRdb called the multiplex PCR reads again in MiXCR, with one record for every CDR3 protein. The table includes 700,000 to 850,000 distinct CDR3 sequences, around a third detected once. The sequencing sample was made of blood. Receptor source: a woman in her thirties or forties with Graves' hyperthyroidism.

This clonotype was seen repeatedly, ten times or more. This rearrangement joins TRBV7-9 to TRBJ1-2; D gene ambiguous. The V gene's germline CDR1 is SEHNR and CDR2 FQNEAQ (reference sequence). Trimming took 1 base from V and 2 from J, leaving 17 bases between them. The CDR3 is made up of 17 amino acids. The CDR3 sequence is CASSLGSPNTENYGYTF. For the CDR3, the DNA is TGTGCCAGCAGCTTAGGAAGTCCTAACACAGAAAACTATGGCTACACCTTC. The variable domain in full, with the rest retrieved from reference TRBV7-9 and TRBJ1-2, is DTGVSQNPRHKITKRGQNVTFRCDPISEHNRLYWYRQTLGQGPEFLTYFQNEAQLEKSRLLSDRFSAERPKGSFSTLEIQRTEQGDSAMYLCASSLGSPNTENYGYTFGSGTRLTVV.

The chain uses TRBV7-9 and TRBJ2-5; 12 bases fit TRBD2. The end of the DNA fits TRBJ2-7 better, so the J call may be wrong. Germline values: CDR1 SEHNR, CDR2 FQNEAQ (reference sequence). CDR3 size: 18 residues. CDR3 in amino acids: CASSSKTSGGLNSYEQYF. DNA for the CDR3: TGTGCCAGCAGCTCCAAGACTAGCGGGGGTCTCAACTCCTACGAGCAGTACTTC.

V usage is TRBV4-1 and J usage is TRBJ2-7; a weak D match, TRBD1 (5 bases). CDR3 size: 16 residues. The V gene lost 4 bases and the J gene lost 2 bases, with 18 bases spanning the gap. The germline CDR1 and CDR2 sequences are MGHRA and YSYEKL. The CDR3 reads CASSRPPIQGTYEQYF. The CDR3 region has the DNA TGCGCCAGCAGCCGCCCCCCAATCCAGGGAACCTACGAGCAGTACTTC.

This clonotype was seen many times. CDR3 nucleotide sequence: TGTGCCACCAGTGATCCCCGGAACACCAATCAGCCCCAGCATTTT. Protein sequence: CATSDPRNTNQPQHF. J is TRBJ1-5 and V is TRBV24-1; D unresolved. The V end was cut by 3 bases, the J end by 3 bases, with 11 bases between. Germline CDR1 and CDR2: KGHDR and SFDVKD. There are 15 residues in the CDR3.

The V and J genes are TRBV7-2 and TRBJ2-7; the match to TRBD1 covers 10 bases. This CDR3 has 14 residues. The V gene end was trimmed by 5 bases and the J gene end by 6 bases; junction bases not matched to a gene: 7. Germline loops: CDR1 SGHTA, CDR2 FQGNSA. The CDR3 bases are TGTGCCAGCAGCCGACGACAGGGGGCGCCCGAGCAGTACTTC. It is translated as CASSRRQGAPEQYF.

The chain employs TRBV10-3 and TRBJ2-2; D remains ambiguous. V lost 10 bases and J lost 6, with 21 bases in between. This CDR3 is 15 amino acids long. Germline CDR1 and CDR2: ENHRY and SYGVKD. CDR3 sequence reads: CASSPPSVAPGELFF. Here the CDR3 DNA reads TGTGCCAGCTCACCACCGTCGGTGGCCCCCGGGGAGCTGTTTTTT.

This clonotype was counted between two and nine times. The V call is TRBV10-1, the J call TRBJ1-5; D is undetermined. The V gene's germline CDR1 is WNHNN and CDR2 SYGVQD (reference sequence). The V and J ends lost 3 bases and 5 bases respectively, with 8 bases between them. CDR3 length: 13 residues. The CDR3 loop reads CASSESLDQPQHF. Here the CDR3 DNA reads TGCGCCAGCAGTGAAAGTCTGGATCAGCCCCAGCATTTT.

This clonotype occurred once. This chain uses TRBV7-8 with TRBJ1-2, with D possibly being TRBD1 (6 bases). CDR1 is SGHVS and CDR2 is FQNEAQ in the germline V gene. This CDR3 has 14 residues. V was trimmed by 8 bases and J by 2 bases, leaving 15 bases between them. The CDR3 sequence: CASSPPQGNYGYTF. Here the CDR3 DNA reads TGTGCCAGCTCACCACCGCAGGGGAACTATGGCTACACCTTC.

This clonotype was seen more than once but under ten times. The chain employs TRBV7-9 and TRBJ2-5; 11 nucleotides match TRBD2. Germline V gives CDR1 SEHNR, CDR2 FQNEAQ (reference sequence). V was clipped by 3 bases and J by 0 bases; unmatched bases: 3. The CDR3 length is 16 residues. The CDR3 sequence is CASSFPSGGYQETQYF. DNA for the CDR3: TGTGCCAGCAGCTTCCCTAGCGGGGGGTACCAAGAGACCCAGTACTTC.

The chain joins TRBV7-9 to TRBJ2-1, with D maybe TRBD2 (5 bases). The CDR3 extends over 14 amino acids. Trimming took 2 bases from V and 5 from J, leaving 10 bases between them. Germline loops: CDR1 SEHNR, CDR2 FQNEAQ (reference sequence). CDR3 bases: TGTGCCAGCAGCTTAAGCGGTTATAACAATGAGCAGTTCTTC. Its translation is CASSLSGYNNEQFF.

This clonotype showed up many times. The rearrangement joins TRBV2 to TRBJ1-2, with TRBD1 as a possible D gene (6 bases). CDR3 length equals 15 residues. From germline, CDR1 is SNHLY and CDR2 FYNNEI. Trimming took off 5 bases at V and 7 bases at J, with 20 bases between the two ends. The CDR3: CASSSYRGARSGYTF. Written as DNA, the CDR3 is TGTGCCAGCAGTTCTTATCGGGGGGCAAGAAGTGGCTACACCTTC.

The V gene is TRBV10-2, the J gene TRBJ2-6; a weak D match, TRBD2 (6 bases). V was pared by 7 bases and J by 3 bases, with 13 bases between. CDR1 WSHSY and CDR2 SAAADI come from the germline V gene. The CDR3 loop spans 15 amino acids. Here the CDR3 DNA reads TGCGCCAGCACTTCGGGAGCTGATGGGGCCAACGTCCTGACTTTC. It translates to CASTSGADGANVLTF.

This clonotype has at least ten counts. The V and J genes are TRBV11-2 and TRBJ1-2; tentative D call: TRBD1 (5 bases). Germline V lookup: CDR1 SGHAT, CDR2 FQNNGV. Deletions cut 7 bases from V and 8 bases from J, with 14 bases between. The CDR3 extends over 12 amino acids. CDR3 DNA: TGTGCCAGCACCCCGTACGGGGACGGCTACACCTTC. Translation gives CASTPYGDGYTF.

The V gene is TRBV28, the J gene TRBJ1-5; no definite D call. V lost 2 bases to trimming and J lost 5 bases, with 7 bases between them. The CDR3 length is 13 residues. The germline gives CDR1 MDHEN, CDR2 SYDVKM. In DNA, the CDR3 is TGTGCCAGCAGTTTAAACGCTCATCAGCCCCAGCATTTT. The encoded protein is CASSLNAHQPQHF.

This clonotype was detected ten times or more. The V and J genes are TRBV19 and TRBJ1-2; D is ambiguous. CDR1 is LNHDA, CDR2 SQIVND, per germline (reference sequence). CDR3 length: 11 residues. Trimming cost V 3 bases and J 3 bases, with 2 bases left between them. DNA of the CDR3: TGTGCCAGTAGTATTGACTATGGCTACACCTTC. Residues: CASSIDYGYTF.

This clonotype was seen only once. The chain is built from TRBV9 and TRBJ1-3; D unclear. Trimming stripped 2 bases from V and 0 bases from J, with 12 bases between. The CDR3 length is 16 residues. Per germline, CDR1 SGDLS and CDR2 YYNGEE. The CDR3 spells CASSVDPAVSGNTIYF. The CDR3 nucleotides are TGTGCCAGCAGCGTCGACCCTGCCGTCTCTGGAAACACCATATATTTT. Full variable domain (missing parts from reference TRBV9 and TRBJ1-3): DSGVTQTPKHLITATGQRVTLRCSPRSGDLSVYWYQQSLDQGLQFLIQYYNGEERAKGNILERFSAQQFPDLHSELNLSSLELGDSALYFCASSVDPAVSGNTIYFGEGSWLTVV.

The chain has TRBV20-1 and TRBJ2-7, with TRBD2 as a possible D gene (6 bases). CDR1 and CDR2 from the germline V gene are DFQATT and SNEGSKA (reference sequence). The V end was cut by 5 bases, the J end by 0 bases, with 17 bases between. The CDR3 is 15 residues long. CDR3 residues: CSARPRAGFSYEQYF. As DNA, the CDR3 is TGCAGTGCTCGCCCTCGGGCGGGGTTCTCCTACGAGCAGTACTTC.

This chain joins TRBV19 and TRBJ1-1, with D unclear. Trimming took 5 bases from V and 4 from J, leaving 14 bases between them. Per the germline V gene, CDR1 is LNHDA and CDR2 is SQIVND (reference sequence). The CDR3 has 14 amino acids. The CDR3 loop is CASSPGRWGTEAFF. The CDR3 region has the DNA TGTGCCAGTAGTCCGGGTCGTTGGGGCACTGAAGCTTTCTTT.

This clonotype was found many times. This sequence joins TRBV2 and TRBJ2-5, with no clear D. CDR1 and CDR2 from the germline V gene are SNHLY and FYNNEI. V gave up 4 bases and J gave up 5 bases, with 11 bases separating them. CDR3 length: 13 residues. This CDR3 reads CASSALPGETQYF. The DNA of the CDR3 is TGTGCCAGCAGTGCTTTACCCGGTGAGACCCAGTACTTC.

This clonotype was detected many times. The chain couples TRBV29-1 to TRBJ1-2; D is uncertain. The CDR3 contains 16 residues. CDR1 is SQVTM, CDR2 ANQGSEA, per germline. The ends were cut back, 0 bases at V and 4 bases at J, with 18 bases in the middle. This chain's CDR3 is CSVEDHRGRETYGYTF. The CDR3 nucleotides read TGCAGCGTTGAAGATCACCGAGGACGGGAGACCTATGGCTACACCTTC.

The chain is built from TRBV7-2 and TRBJ2-1; possibly TRBD2 for D (7 bases). Germline CDR1 and CDR2: SGHTA and FQGNSA. The germline V and J ends were trimmed by 11 bases and 0 bases, with 11 bases remaining between them. The CDR3 runs 13 residues. The CDR3 reads CALGGGSYNEQFF. CDR3 DNA sequence: TGTGCCCTAGGGGGGGGCTCCTACAATGAGCAGTTCTTC. Together with reference TRBV7-2 and TRBJ2-1, the CDR3 gives the full variable domain: GAGVSQSPSNKVTEKGKDVELRCDPISGHTALYWYRQSLGQGLEFLIYFQGNSAPDKSGLPSDRFSAERTGGSVSTLTIQRTQQEDSAVYLCALGGGSYNEQFFGPGTRLTVL.

The genes are TRBV20-1 and TRBJ2-7; D gene unclear. The germline V gene has CDR1 DFQATT and CDR2 SNEGSKA (reference sequence). Trimming cost V 0 bases and J 3 bases, with 18 bases left between them. The CDR3 loop spans 16 amino acids. The DNA of the CDR3 is TGCAGTGCTAGAGACTCCCTAGGCGGCATAATCTACGAGCAGTACTTC. This codes for CSARDSLGGIIYEQYF.

This clonotype was recorded many times. The chain uses TRBV12-3 or TRBV12-4 and TRBJ2-6; D uncertain. The V and J ends lost 7 bases and 4 bases respectively, with 14 bases between them. The CDR3 has 15 residues. The CDR3 protein is CASTLGLSGANVLTF. The CDR3 coding sequence is TGTGCCAGCACCTTGGGGTTATCCGGGGCCAACGTCCTGACTTTC.

The chain uses TRBV29-1 and TRBJ2-7, with 8 bases aligning to TRBD1. The J call may be incorrect, as the DNA end agrees better with TRBJ2-1. In germline, CDR1 is SQVTM, CDR2 ANQGSEA. The CDR3 is 12 amino acids. This CDR3 is CSVDDRGNEQFF. CDR3 bases: TGCAGCGTTGACGACAGGGGAAATGAGCAGTTCTTC.

V and J are TRBV3-1 and TRBJ1-4; possibly TRBD1 for D (5 bases). The CDR3 runs 16 residues. Germline CDR1 LGHDT, CDR2 YNNKEL (reference sequence). The V end lost 0 bases, the J end lost 8 bases, and 16 bases lay between the germline ends. CDR3 loop: CASSQDPGREDEKLFF. In DNA form, the CDR3 reads TGTGCCAGCAGCCAAGATCCCGGCAGGGAGGACGAAAAACTGTTTTTT.

The CDR3 region is CSASFGSMNTEAFF. CDR3 DNA sequence: TGCAGTGCTAGTTTCGGGTCCATGAACACTGAAGCTTTCTTT. The chain employs TRBV20-1 and TRBJ1-1; D gene unclear. The germline gives CDR1 DFQATT, CDR2 SNEGSKA (reference sequence). The CDR3 consists of 14 residues. V was clipped by 3 bases and J by 0 bases, with 11 bases between them.

This clonotype was counted between two and nine times. The rearrangement links TRBV20-1 to TRBJ2-6, with 9 bases aligning to TRBD2. V gave up 1 base and J gave up 1 base; unmatched junction bases: 11. This CDR3 comprises 19 residues. Germline CDR1 DFQATT, CDR2 SNEGSKA (reference sequence). CDR3 protein: CSARVREGPRSSGANVLTF. DNA for the CDR3: TGCAGTGCTAGAGTGCGGGAGGGCCCCCGTTCATCTGGGGCCAACGTCCTGACTTTC.

The chain uses TRBV7-2 and TRBJ1-2; D perhaps matches TRBD1 (6 bases). The CDR3 covers 14 residues. The germline CDR1 and CDR2 sequences are SGHTA and FQGNSA. Trimming took off 2 bases at V and 5 bases at J, with 12 bases between the two ends. The CDR3 bases are TGTGCCAGCAGCTTATGGGACACGGCTTATGGCTACACCTTC. Amino acids: CASSLWDTAYGYTF.